This entry lists 5 T cell receptor beta chains sequenced from one sample in a study of cytomegalovirus exposure and HLA in healthy donors. PCR involved 60 Vbeta and 13 Jbeta primers. Measured with immunoSEQ multiplex PCR; TCRdb has only the in-frame clones, and not every one. The sample includes roughly 130,000 clones, roughly 74% of them seen just once. The sequenced sample consisted of PBMCs. Receptor source: a woman aged 50 to 65 in good health and CMV-seropositive.

This clone appeared a single time. The chain combines TRBV30 with TRBJ2-5; the match to TRBD1 covers 8 bases. The J call may be mistaken, given a closer DNA end match to TRBJ2-7. Germline values: CDR1 GTSNPN, CDR2 SVGIG (reference sequence). This CDR3 spans 14 amino acids. CDR3 DNA: TGTGCCCGCTCACAGGGGGTTTACTCCTACGAGCAGTACTTC. This translates into CARSQGVYSYEQYF.

This clone came up a few times. The chain carries TRBV11-2 and TRBJ1-4; TRBD1 agrees at 9 bases. Germline V gives CDR1 SGHAT, CDR2 FQNNGV. The ends lost 5 bases at V and 15 bases at J; junction bases unmatched: 4. CDR3 size: 11 residues. This chain's CDR3 is CASSPGTGLFF. The CDR3 DNA is TGTGCCAGCAGCCCCGGGACAGGGTTGTTTTTT.

This clone was picked up a small number of times. The sample carries other DNA sequences with the same CDR3. The chain employs TRBV6-1 and TRBJ1-6; tentatively, D is TRBD1 (5 bases). The CDR3 contains 16 residues. From germline, CDR1 is MNHNS and CDR2 SASEGT. V was clipped by 6 bases and J by 5 bases, with 17 bases between them. The CDR3 DNA reads as TGTGCCAGCAGCGAACAGCAGGGCAGTAATAATTCACCCCTCCACTTT. Translated, it gives CASSEQQGSNNSPLHF.

The gene calls are TRBV13 and TRBJ2-3; TRBD2 matches at 15 bases. CDR3 length equals 17 residues. Trimming took 2 bases from V and 4 from J; bases not matched to a gene: 4. In germline, CDR1 is PRHDT, CDR2 FYEKMQ (reference sequence). As DNA, the CDR3 is TGTGCCAGCAGCTTATGGACTAGCGGGGGGGCCGCAGATACGCAGTATTTT. Protein sequence: CASSLWTSGGAADTQYF. Full variable domain (outside the CDR3, taken from reference TRBV13 and TRBJ2-3): AAGVIQSPRHLIKEKRETATLKCYPIPRHDTVYWYQQGPGQDPQFLISFYEKMQSDKGSIPDRFSAQQFSDYHSELNMSSLELGDSALYFCASSLWTSGGAADTQYFGPGTRLTVL.

The CDR3 DNA reads as TGTGCCAGTAGCAATTTAGTAGGGGCCCTCCAAGAGACCCAGTACTTC. Translating gives CASSNLVGALQETQYF. The chain links TRBV19 to TRBJ2-5, with D perhaps matching TRBD1 (5 bases). The CDR3 has 16 residues. Trimming removed 6 bases at V and 1 base at J, with 18 bases between. CDR1 and CDR2 from the germline V gene are LNHDA and SQIVND (reference sequence).